One sample yielded the 16 T cell receptor beta chains listed below, sequenced in a study of CD8 T cells in ankylosing spondylitis. Findings and limits, study-wide: For ankylosing spondylitis blood, a TCR beta motif of about eight highly homologous variants appeared characteristic.

TCRdb re-derived calls from the 5' RACE reads in MiXCR, one entry per CDR3 protein. The repertoire holds approximately 540,000 distinct CDR3 sequences, with 9.5% to 15% as singletons. Their specific antigens are unknown. The sample consisted of blood, either unsorted or a sorted T cell fraction (not recorded which). Receptors were obtained from a male donor with ankylosing spondylitis.

This clonotype came up a few times. The gene calls are TRBV5-1 and TRBJ2-7, with 8 bases lining up with TRBD1. The CDR3 loop spans 11 amino acids. Germline V gene sequence: CDR1 SGHRS, CDR2 YFSETQ. The V segment lost 4 bases and the J segment 12 bases; nucleotides outside the gene matches: 6. CDR3 protein: CASSPGQGRYF. DNA for the CDR3: TGCGCCAGCAGCCCCGGACAGGGACGGTACTTC.

CDR3 amino acids: CSARDHGTQETQYF. DNA for the CDR3: TGCAGTGCTAGAGATCACGGGACCCAAGAGACCCAGTACTTC. The J gene is TRBJ2-5, the V gene TRBV20-1; D may be TRBD1 or TRBD2 (5 bases each). Germline V gives CDR1 DFQATT, CDR2 SNEGSKA (reference sequence). Trimming took off 0 bases at V and 1 base at J, with 9 bases between the two ends. The CDR3 has 14 amino acids.

The rearrangement joins TRBV5-6 to TRBJ1-2; TRBD1 might be the D (6 bases). Germline lookup yields CDR1 SGHDT and CDR2 YYEEEE. V was pared by 3 bases and J by 5 bases, with 14 bases between. The CDR3 contains 14 residues. The CDR3 spells CASSWRGGRYGYTF. The CDR3 region has the DNA TGTGCCAGCAGCTGGCGGGGGGGCCGGTATGGCTACACCTTC.

The table lists this clonotype with many counts. The chain carries TRBV5-8 and TRBJ2-1, with no clear D. V lost 0 bases and J 0 bases, leaving 7 bases between the germline ends. The CDR3 has 15 amino acids. Germline V gene lookup returns CDR1 SGHTS and CDR2 YDEGEE. This CDR3 is CASSLVAFSYNEQFF. The CDR3 nucleotides are TGTGCCAGCAGCTTGGTGGCCTTCTCCTACAATGAGCAGTTCTTC.

The chain couples TRBV20-1 to TRBJ2-3; 7 bases are shared with TRBD2. This CDR3 has 13 amino acids. J lost 7 bases, V lost 3 bases, and 7 bases had no gene match. The V gene's germline CDR1 is DFQATT and CDR2 SNEGSKA (reference sequence). In nucleotides, the CDR3 is TGCAGTGCTAGGGGGGGGGTAGAGTATACGCAGTATTTT. Amino acids: CSARGGVEYTQYF.

The chain recombines TRBV27 with TRBJ2-1; no definite D call. Trimming cost V 6 bases and J 9 bases, with 15 bases left between them. This CDR3 is built from 13 residues. CDR1 is MNHEY, CDR2 SMNVEV, per germline (reference sequence). For the CDR3, the DNA is TGTGCCAGCAGCTCTGGACGGTCGGGTGAGCAGTTCTTC. Translated: CASSSGRSGEQFF.

This clonotype was seen a handful of times. The rearrangement joins TRBV20-1 to TRBJ1-1; 8 positions match TRBD1. From germline, CDR1 is DFQATT and CDR2 SNEGSKA (reference sequence). The CDR3 is 15 amino acids. After removal of 0 bases from V and 3 bases from J, the junction contained 6 bases not matched to a gene. CDR3 sequence: CSARERTGRYTEAFF. The CDR3 nucleotides read TGCAGTGCTAGAGAGAGGACAGGGAGGTACACTGAAGCTTTCTTT.

This sequence joins TRBV6-2 or TRBV6-3 and TRBJ2-2; D may be TRBD1 or TRBD2 (6 bases each). The germline V gene encodes CDR1 MNHEY and CDR2 SVGEGT. The CDR3 is 16 amino acids. Trimming shortened V by 2 bases and J by 0 bases, and 10 bases separated the two germline ends. The CDR3 loop is CASSYGGPPNTGELFF. DNA for the CDR3: TGTGCCAGCAGTTACGGGGGGCCACCGAACACCGGGGAGCTGTTTTTT.

Comments on this clonotype: The conserved closing phenylalanine or tryptophan is absent in this CDR3, likely reflecting a read error. The chain carries TRBV18 and TRBJ1-1, with unresolved D. From germline, CDR1 is KGHSH and CDR2 LQKENI. The CDR3 is 13 residues long. Trimming removed 5 bases at V and 2 bases at J, with 9 bases between. The CDR3 nucleotides are TGTGCCAGCTCAAGCCAGTCTAACACTGAAGCTTTCTTG. Amino acid sequence: CASSSQSNTEAFL.

This clonotype has only a few counts. The rearrangement links TRBV6-1 to TRBJ2-3, with 9 positions matching TRBD2. Germline CDR1 is MNHNS and CDR2 is SASEGT. The CDR3 has 14 amino acids. J was trimmed by 6 bases and V by 5 bases; bases with no gene match: 6. CDR3 sequence reads: CASSRGLASDTQYF. For the CDR3, the DNA is TGTGCCAGCAGTCGAGGACTAGCGTCGGATACGCAGTATTTT.

The rearrangement uses TRBV30 and TRBJ2-1; 7 bases map to TRBD1. CDR3 size: 13 residues. J was trimmed by 7 bases and V by 2 bases; bases with no gene match: 5. Germline V gene sequence: CDR1 GTSNPN, CDR2 SVGIG (reference sequence). DNA of the CDR3: TGTGCCTGGAGTTTCAGGGGGAATAATGAGCAGTTCTTC. It encodes CAWSFRGNNEQFF.

This clonotype was counted many times. The chain uses TRBV7-8 and TRBJ2-1; 12 bases align to TRBD2. J lost 2 bases, V lost 2 bases, and 1 base had no gene match. Germline V gene sequence: CDR1 SGHVS, CDR2 FQNEAQ. The CDR3 spans 16 residues. The CDR3 loop is CASSLRTSGTYNEQFF. In DNA form, the CDR3 reads TGTGCCAGCAGCTTACGGACTAGCGGGACCTACAATGAGCAGTTCTTC.

This chain links TRBV6-1 with TRBJ2-1, with TRBD2 matching 8 bases. The CDR3 sequence is 15 residues long. Germline V gene lookup returns CDR1 MNHNS and CDR2 SASEGT. Trimming took 6 bases from V and 9 from J; bases not matched to a gene: 13. CDR3 sequence: CASSPGTGGPSEQFF. In nucleotides, the CDR3 is TGTGCCAGCAGCCCAGGGACGGGAGGGCCAAGTGAGCAGTTCTTC.

The rearrangement links TRBV7-2 to TRBJ2-1; 8 bases line up with TRBD2. Germline V gene sequence: CDR1 SGHTA, CDR2 FQGNSA. Trimming at V came to 1 base and at J to 5 bases, leaving 4 bases not matched to a gene. The CDR3 length is 15 residues. CDR3 DNA sequence: TGTGCCAGCAGCTTAGTGAGCGGGAGCAACAATGAGCAGTTCTTC. Translating gives CASSLVSGSNNEQFF.

This sequence joins TRBV5-4 and TRBJ1-2; D ambiguous. V was cut by 4 bases and J by 7 bases, with 17 bases left in between. Germline CDR1 reads SGHNT; CDR2 reads YYREEE (reference sequence). CDR3 length: 14 residues. The CDR3 DNA sequence: TGTGCCAGCAGCCGGACGGAATTGGGAAGTGGCTACACCTTC. Amino acid sequence: CASSRTELGSGYTF.

This chain joins TRBV29-1 and TRBJ1-1; no definite D call. Per germline, CDR1 SQVTM and CDR2 ANQGSEA. Trimming shortened V by 5 bases and J by 10 bases, and 11 bases separated the two germline ends. This CDR3 is 10 amino acids long. The CDR3 here is CSVKPLSAFF. The DNA for the CDR3 is TGCAGCGTTAAACCGCTATCAGCTTTCTTT.